This T cell receptor (beta chain) was captured by sequencing in a study of regulatory T cells in long-lasting Graves disease. The time point: newly diagnosed GD, antithyroid drugs for less than 3 months. Researchers made the TCR library from RNA that was extracted from PBMCs. Remarks on this clonotype: Germline is not matched at one junction end, which may reflect a read error.

For TCR beta, libraries came from iRepertoire HTBI primers and Arm-PCR of CDR3 regions. TCRdb redid the calling of the multiplex PCR reads with MiXCR, one entry per CDR3 protein. The profile covers hundreds of thousands of distinct CDR3 sequences, with 14% to 15% appearing a single time and about 7.8% taken by the ten largest. These data also formed part of another study, on T cells in Graves' hyperthyroidism and ophthalmopathy. According to that study: Uncontrolled infection, other autoimmune disease, pregnancy and lactation each barred patients from inclusion. HTBI primers were employed in a first-round RT-PCR of the TCR CDR3.

The sample in question was peripheral blood mononuclear cells (PBMCs), obtained at new diagnosis, from a patient treated with antithyroid drugs. This receptor was identified in a woman aged 40-49 years with Graves disease.

In DNA, the CDR3 is TGTGCCAGCAGATTAACGGTAGGGAACAATGAGCAGCTCTTC. Encoded protein: CASRLTVGNNEQLF. V usage is TRBV2 and J usage is TRBJ2-1, with D unresolved. CDR3 length: 14 residues. Germline V gene sequence: CDR1 SNHLY, CDR2 FYNNEI.